The clone carrying this T cell receptor (beta chain) showed up many times. What it recognizes is unknown. Amplified TCR beta CDR3 regions were obtained using RNA transcripts as template. First-round RT-PCR relied on HTBI primers, and a second-round multiplex PCR came next. TCRdb redid the calling of the multiplex PCR reads with MiXCR, one entry per CDR3 protein. The data hold approximately 1.2 million distinct CDR3 sequences, with less than 45% observed a single time. V was trimmed by 2 bases and J by 4 bases, leaving 17 bases between them. Germline values: CDR1 SNHLY, CDR2 FYNNEI. The CDR3 runs 16 residues. These data originate in a study of Graves' ophthalmopathy and Graves' hyperthyroidism. Whole-study findings and limits: The authors also found most expanded thyroid clonotypes above 0.001 frequency in blood. The model achieved over 60% sensitivity and less than 75% specificity for ophthalmopathy progression.

The specimen was peripheral blood or thyroid tissue (not recorded which). This receptor was taken from an adult man with Graves' hyperthyroidism. The genes are TRBV2 and TRBJ1-2; D uncertain. The CDR3 DNA reads as TGTGCCAGCAGTGAAAAGGCACCACGGAGTGGCTATGGCTACACCTTC. Its protein is CASSEKAPRSGYGYTF.